Listed below are T cell receptor beta chains from one sample, sequenced in a study of control samples from healthy donors and cancer patients. Assay: immunoSEQ multiplex PCR; the TCRdb copy retains only in-frame clones and omits some. The sample has approximately 98,000 clones; about 80% are singletons. The material sequenced was blood. The source is a man between 18 and 29 years old in good health. The CDR3 runs from the conserved cysteine through the conserved F or W. The D gene is left open where the match is weak. Clone size, where shown, is once, few, many, or a class for clones that have expanded.

v_gene,j_gene,abundance,d_gene,CDR3aa,CDR3nt
TRBV5-6,TRBJ1-1,NA,NA,CASSLPGDTEAFF,TGTGCCAGCAGCCTCCCTGGTGACACTGAAGCTTTCTTT
TRBV13,TRBJ2-2,many,TRBD2,CASSPPSGGARELFF,TGTGCCAGCAGCCCGCCTAGCGGGGGGGCCCGGGAGCTGTTTTTT
TRBV18,TRBJ2-7,NA,NA,CASSFSNTTSYEQYF,TGTGCCAGCTCATTCAGTAACACGACCTCCTACGAGCAGTACTTC
TRBV7-2,TRBJ2-3,many,NA,CASSLTVGSTDTQYF,TGTGCCAGCAGCTTGACGGTAGGGAGTACAGATACGCAGTATTTT
TRBV2,TRBJ1-2,NA,NA,CASSLEIYGYTF,TGTGCCAGCAGTTTGGAGATCTATGGCTACACCTTC
TRBV18,TRBJ2-1,NA,NA,CASSPFARGSSYNEQFF,TGTGCCAGCTCACCATTCGCGAGGGGTAGCTCCTACAATGAGCAGTTCTTC
TRBV11-3,TRBJ1-5,NA,TRBD1,CASSLLRDREAGESNQPQHF,TGTGCCAGCAGCTTACTCCGGGACAGGGAGGCGGGGGAGAGCAATCAGCCCCAGCATTTT
TRBV7-6,TRBJ2-3,NA,NA,CASSWASSSTDTQYF,TGTGCCAGCAGCTGGGCAAGCTCAAGCACAGATACGCAGTATTTT
TRBV28,TRBJ2-7,once,NA,CASSFHGGNGAYEQYF,TGTGCCAGCAGTTTTCATGGGGGGAATGGCGCCTACGAGCAGTACTTC
TRBV30,TRBJ1-5,NA,TRBD1,CAWSEGTENQPQHF,TGTGCCTGGAGTGAAGGGACAGAGAATCAGCCCCAGCATTTT
TRBV30,TRBJ1-3,NA,NA,CAWLKGRSGNTIYF,TGTGCCTGGCTAAAAGGGAGGTCTGGAAACACCATATATTTT